This paragraph covers one T cell receptor beta chain sequence. Its antigen is not identified. The data were obtained in a study of PD-1 blockade in classical Hodgkin lymphoma. Time point reported: cycle 4 day 1 (C4D1), after more than 5 weeks of nivolumab. There was relapse after autologous stem cell transplantation in every patient, and there was variation in brentuximab vedotin exposure. Using immunoSEQ multiplex PCR, the repertoire was profiled, and TCRdb retains in-frame clones only, with some absent. The sample contains 15,000 to 20,000 clones, around four fifths of which appear only once. The V and J ends lost 7 bases and 4 bases respectively, with 19 bases between them. The CDR3 is 15 residues long. Looked up from germline, CDR1 is MNHNY and CDR2 is SVGAGI (reference sequence). Study-level points and caveats: Diversity in CD4+ TCRs, unlike that measured in CD8+ TCRs, had risen significantly by C4D1.

The chain carries TRBV6-6 and TRBJ2-5; the D gene is possibly TRBD1 (5 bases). The source of this sequence is a human donor with classical Hodgkin lymphoma. Sequencing was performed on peripheral blood mononuclear cells (PBMCs), taken before the fourth cycle of nivolumab. The CDR3 reads CASTSQGAPRETQYF. The CDR3 DNA reads TGTGCCAGCACCTCGCAAGGGGCGCCGAGAGAGACCCAGTACTTC.